This TCR beta chain was profiled in a study of cytomegalovirus exposure and HLA in healthy donors. Germline-derived CDR1 and CDR2 are LNHDA and SQIVND (reference sequence). CDR3 length: 12 amino acids. V was shortened by 3 bases and J by 6 bases, with 6 bases between the two germline ends. PCR involved 60 Vbeta and 13 Jbeta primers. Assay: immunoSEQ multiplex PCR; the TCRdb copy retains only in-frame clones and omits some. Here the sample spans 150,000 to 200,000 clones, 70% to 85% being singletons. Sequencing input: PBMCs. The V call is TRBV19, the J call TRBJ1-5; D is unclear. The sequence was collected from a woman in her fifties or sixties in good health and CMV-seropositive. CDR3 protein: CASSIPPQPQHF. The CDR3 DNA reads TGTGCCAGTAGTATCCCTCCTCAGCCCCAGCATTTT. The full variable domain, with the rest looked up from reference TRBV19 and TRBJ1-5, is DGGITQSPKYLFRKEGQNVTLSCEQNLNHDAMYWYRQDPGQGLRLIYYSQIVNDFQKGDIAEGYSVSREKKESFPLTVTSAQKNPTAFYLCASSIPPQPQHFGDGTRLSIL.